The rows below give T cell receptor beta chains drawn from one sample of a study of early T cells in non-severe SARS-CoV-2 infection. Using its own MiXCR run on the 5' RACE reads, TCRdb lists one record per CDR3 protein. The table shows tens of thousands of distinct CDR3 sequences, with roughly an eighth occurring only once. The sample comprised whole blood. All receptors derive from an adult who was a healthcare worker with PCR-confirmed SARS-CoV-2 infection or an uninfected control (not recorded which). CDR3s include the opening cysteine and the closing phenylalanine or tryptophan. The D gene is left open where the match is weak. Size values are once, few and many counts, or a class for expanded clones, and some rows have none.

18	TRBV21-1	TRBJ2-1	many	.	CASSIPSPPGEVYNEQFF	TGTGCCAGCAGCATACCCTCCCCGCCCGGGGAGGTCTACAATGAGCAGTTCTTC
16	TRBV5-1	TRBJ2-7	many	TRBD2	CASSLAASGRGYEQYF	TGCGCCAGCAGCTTGGCGGCCAGCGGGAGAGGCTACGAGCAGTACTTC
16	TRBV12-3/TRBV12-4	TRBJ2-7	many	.	CASSSETRSIVYEQYF	TGTGCCAGCAGTTCCGAGACACGCTCGATCGTTTACGAGCAGTACTTC
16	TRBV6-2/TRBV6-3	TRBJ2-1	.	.	CASTQALRGSYNEQFF	TGTGCCAGCACCCAAGCCCTCAGGGGCTCCTACAATGAGCAGTTCTTC
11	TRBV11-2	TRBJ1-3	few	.	CASISGNTIYF	TGTGCCAGCATCTCTGGAAACACCATATATTTT
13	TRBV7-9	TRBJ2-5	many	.	CASSFGGEETQYF	TGTGCCAGCAGCTTTGGAGGGGAAGAGACCCAGTACTTC
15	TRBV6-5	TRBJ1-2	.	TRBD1	CASSYLGQGARGYTF	TGTGCCAGCAGTTACTTGGGACAGGGGGCACGGGGCTACACCTTC
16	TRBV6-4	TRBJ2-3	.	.	CASSDSPDRFTDTQYF	TGTGCCAGCAGTGACTCGCCTGACAGATTCACAGATACGCAGTATTTT
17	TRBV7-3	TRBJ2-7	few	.	CASSLTRVDTSSYEQYF	TGTGCCAGCAGCTTAACGAGGGTGGACACGAGCTCCTACGAGCAGTACTTC
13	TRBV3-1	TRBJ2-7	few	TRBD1	CASSHPGGYEQYF	TGTGCCAGCAGCCATCCAGGGGGCTACGAGCAGTACTTC
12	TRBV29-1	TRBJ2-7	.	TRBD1	CSGGTEPYEQYF	TGCAGCGGGGGGACAGAACCCTACGAGCAGTACTTC